Listed below are T cell receptor beta chains from one sample, sequenced in a study of response to subunit inactivated influenza vaccine. TCRdb ran MiXCR on the RT-PCR reads and lists one entry per CDR3 protein. The sample gives some 520,000 distinct CDR3 sequences, about 17% of which show up once; around 3% is in the top ten. The sequencing here drew on CD4+ T cells sorted from PBMCs, taken 23 months after vaccination. The receptors here all came from a man aged 45 to 70 who received an inactivated influenza vaccine. The CDR3 runs from the conserved cysteine through the conserved F or W. A D gene is named only where the DNA matches it firmly. Only part of the rows carry a size: once, few, many, or a class if the clone is expanded.

V: TRBV6-1; D: TRBD2; size: few; J: TRBJ2-5; CDR3: CASTSPRLADYQETQYF; DNA: TGTGCCAGCACCTCCCCTAGACTAGCGGATTACCAAGAGACCCAGTACTTC
V: TRBV4-1; D: .; size: many; J: TRBJ1-1; CDR3: CASSQDLAYSSNTEAFF; DNA: TGCGCCAGCAGCCAAGACTTGGCGTACAGCTCCAACACTGAAGCTTTCTTT
V: TRBV7-9; D: .; size: few; J: TRBJ1-1; CDR3: CASSRGFTEAFF; DNA: TGTGCCAGCAGTCGGGGGTTTACTGAAGCTTTCTTT
V: TRBV20-1; D: .; size: few; J: TRBJ2-1; CDR3: CSARDEARGFYNEQFF; DNA: TGCAGTGCTAGAGATGAGGCGCGCGGGTTTTACAATGAGCAGTTCTTC
V: TRBV21-1; D: .; size: few; J: TRBJ2-5; CDR3: CASSKARNRVILQETQYF; DNA: TGTGCCAGCAGCAAAGCGCGCAACAGGGTTATCCTCCAAGAGACCCAGTACTTC
V: TRBV7-3; D: TRBD2; size: few; J: TRBJ2-1; CDR3: CASSLRSGRGRLDEQFF; DNA: TGTGCCAGCAGCTTGCGTAGCGGGAGGGGGCGGTTGGATGAGCAGTTCTTC
V: TRBV5-1; D: TRBD2; size: few; J: TRBJ2-6; CDR3: CASSLMTSGGYLSGANVLTF; DNA: TGCGCCAGCAGCCTAATGACTAGCGGGGGGTACCTCTCTGGGGCCAACGTCCTGACTTTC
V: TRBV11-2; D: .; size: many; J: TRBJ1-1; CDR3: CASSFRENTEAFF; DNA: TGTGCCAGCAGCTTCAGAGAAAACACTGAAGCTTTCTTT
V: TRBV12-3/TRBV12-4; D: TRBD2; size: .; J: TRBJ2-3; CDR3: CASKRGGGTDTQYF; DNA: TGTGCCAGCAAGCGGGGCGGGGGCACAGATACGCAGTATTTT
V: TRBV12-3/TRBV12-4; D: TRBD1; size: many; J: TRBJ2-7; CDR3: CASSPTGAGDEQYF; DNA: TGTGCCAGCAGCCCGACAGGGGCCGGGGACGAGCAGTACTTC
V: TRBV3-1; D: .; size: .; J: TRBJ2-3; CDR3: CASSPMLTSTDTQYF; DNA: TGTGCCAGCAGCCCGATGTTGACTAGCACAGATACGCAGTATTTT
V: TRBV20-1; D: .; size: .; J: TRBJ1-6; CDR3: CSARVGGSYNSPLHF; DNA: TGCAGTGCTAGAGTGGGGGGCTCCTATAATTCACCCCTCCACTTT
V: TRBV10-3; D: .; size: .; J: TRBJ2-5; CDR3: CAMAGGKGETQYF; DNA: TGTGCCATGGCTGGGGGCAAAGGGGAGACCCAGTACTTC
V: TRBV20-1; D: TRBD2; size: few; J: TRBJ2-7; CDR3: CSARDWSGSVNEQYF; DNA: TGCAGTGCTAGAGATTGGAGCGGGAGTGTCAACGAGCAGTACTTC
V: TRBV27; D: .; size: few; J: TRBJ1-2; CDR3: CASSRGFNYGYTF; DNA: TGTGCCAGCAGTCGGGGGTTTAACTATGGCTACACCTTC
V: TRBV27; D: .; size: .; J: TRBJ2-3; CDR3: CASSDLGQLATDTQYF; DNA: TGTGCCAGCAGTGACTTAGGACAGCTTGCCACAGATACGCAGTATTTT
V: TRBV7-2; D: .; size: medium-sized; J: TRBJ2-3; CDR3: CASSTLGDNTDTQYF; DNA: TGTGCCAGCAGCACCTTAGGGGATAACACAGATACGCAGTATTTT
V: TRBV9; D: .; size: .; J: TRBJ2-1; CDR3: CASSASGVMSEQFF; DNA: TGTGCCAGCAGCGCGTCCGGGGTTATGAGTGAGCAGTTCTTC
V: TRBV11-2; D: .; size: few; J: TRBJ2-2; CDR3: CASSSLGGITGELFF; DNA: TGTGCCAGCAGCAGCCTGGGGGGAATCACCGGGGAGCTGTTTTTT
V: TRBV4-1; D: .; size: .; J: TRBJ1-6; CDR3: CASSQERAGSPLHF; DNA: TGCGCCAGCAGCCAAGAACGAGCCGGTTCACCCCTCCACTTT
V: TRBV7-2; D: TRBD2; size: .; J: TRBJ2-2; CDR3: CASSLGLAGGSTGELFF; DNA: TGTGCCAGCAGCCTGGGACTAGCGGGAGGATCCACCGGGGAGCTGTTTTTT
V: TRBV9; D: .; size: few; J: TRBJ1-2; CDR3: CASSVGRDYGYTF; DNA: TGTGCCAGCAGCGTGGGGAGGGACTATGGCTACACCTTC
V: TRBV27; D: .; size: .; J: TRBJ1-1; CDR3: CASSSKHITEAFF; DNA: TGTGCCAGCAGTTCAAAGCACATCACTGAAGCCTTCTTT
V: TRBV11-2; D: TRBD2; size: few; J: TRBJ2-3; CDR3: CASSPTASGGADTQYF; DNA: TGTGCCAGCAGCCCTACCGCTAGCGGGGGAGCAGATACGCAGTATTTT
V: TRBV5-1; D: TRBD1; size: few; J: TRBJ2-2; CDR3: CASSQGTAKNTGELFF; DNA: TGCGCCAGCAGCCAAGGGACAGCGAAGAACACCGGGGAGCTGTTTTTT
V: TRBV4-3; D: .; size: few; J: TRBJ1-6; CDR3: CASSQDPLSGGHSPLHF; DNA: TGCGCCAGCAGCCAAGATCCCCTTTCGGGGGGTCATTCACCCCTCCACTTT
V: TRBV25-1; D: TRBD1; size: .; J: TRBJ1-5; CDR3: CASQDRVDQPQHF; DNA: TGTGCCAGCCAGGACAGGGTAGACCAGCCCCAGCATTTT
V: TRBV9; D: .; size: few; J: TRBJ2-3; CDR3: CASSTTPGQSTDTQYF; DNA: TGTGCCAGCAGCACTACACCGGGACAAAGCACAGATACGCAGTATTTT
V: TRBV5-6; D: .; size: many; J: TRBJ2-2; CDR3: CASSGVNTGELFF; DNA: TGTGCCAGCAGCGGCGTGAACACCGGGGAGCTGTTTTTT
V: TRBV29-1; D: .; size: .; J: TRBJ2-1; CDR3: CSVGTGNEQFF; DNA: TGCAGCGTTGGGACTGGGAATGAGCAGTTCTTC
V: TRBV7-8; D: TRBD1; size: once; J: TRBJ1-5; CDR3: CASTPDRDSQPQHF; DNA: TGTGCCAGCACCCCAGACAGGGATTCTCAGCCCCAGCATTTT